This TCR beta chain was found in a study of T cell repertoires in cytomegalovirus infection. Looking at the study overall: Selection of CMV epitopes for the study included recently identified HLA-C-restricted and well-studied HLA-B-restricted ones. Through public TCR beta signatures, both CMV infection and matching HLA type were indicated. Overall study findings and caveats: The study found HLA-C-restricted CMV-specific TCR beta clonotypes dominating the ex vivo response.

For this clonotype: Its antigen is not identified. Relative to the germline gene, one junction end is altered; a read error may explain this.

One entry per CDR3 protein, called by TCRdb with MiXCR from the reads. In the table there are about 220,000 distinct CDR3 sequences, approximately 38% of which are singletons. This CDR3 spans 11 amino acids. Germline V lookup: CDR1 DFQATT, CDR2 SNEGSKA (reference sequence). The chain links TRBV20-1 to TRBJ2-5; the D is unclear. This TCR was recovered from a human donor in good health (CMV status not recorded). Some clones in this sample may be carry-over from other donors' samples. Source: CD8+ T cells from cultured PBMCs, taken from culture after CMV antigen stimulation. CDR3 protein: CSARDPETQYF. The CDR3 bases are TGCAGTGCGAGAGATCCGGAGACCCAGTACTTC.